The clone carrying this TCR beta chain has a handful of counts. As yet, its antigen is unknown. This specimen comes from a study of T-cell memory formation after mild COVID-19. Germline V CDR1 and CDR2: SQVTM, ANQGSEA. CDR3 length: 13 amino acids. Trimming took 4 bases from V and 4 from J, leaving 8 bases between them. Study results and limitations: Contracting clones, day 15 to 85, had balanced CD4/CD8, and later expanders favored CD4+. For contracting clones, CD4+ ones sat mainly in CM and EM, CD8+ in EMRA.

Barcoded TCR alpha and TCR beta cDNA libraries with UMIs came from 5'RACE using constant-segment primers. TCRdb reanalysed the 5' RACE reads using MiXCR and keeps one entry per CDR3 protein. Among 470,000 or so distinct CDR3 sequences listed, over 15% were seen once. The chain joins TRBV29-1 to TRBJ2-6; D unresolved. This clonotype originated in a man aged 18 to 29 who had mild COVID-19 (a few samples of this study predate the infection). Cell type and time point are not known. Material: PBMCs or a T cell subset sorted from them (not recorded which). The CDR3 nucleotides read TGCAGCGTTGCCATGGTCGGGGCCAACGTCCTGACTTTC. Protein: CSVAMVGANVLTF.